This T cell receptor beta chain was identified in a study of cytomegalovirus exposure and HLA in healthy donors (TCRdb year 2017). Notes on the research overall: A later analysis indicated that the 130 or so validation repertoires were generated on the platform also employed for the 670 or so repertoires of the first cohort. The study aimed to test whether cataloging public T cell receptors could reveal signatures of past pathogen exposure. A separate validation cohort of roughly 120 different subjects was used in addition to the 666-subject first cohort. The study combined high-throughput TCR immunosequencing, statistical association of individual TCRs with disease status, and machine learning to predict cytomegalovirus infection status. Summary of the overall study and its limitations: It was suggested by the authors that the approach could potentially be generalized to other disease states and immunological phenotypes. The classifier was reported to diagnose cytomegalovirus status with high specificity and sensitivity in both the original and validation cohorts. In a later analysis, TCRs clustered in the first cohort were found to also tend to co-occur in the approximately 110 validation repertoires, with approximately 94% of cluster scores above 0. Three of the identified cytomegalovirus-associated TCR beta chains were confirmed in vitro to be specific for cytomegalovirus antigens. A total of 150 or so TCR beta chains were listed by the study as associated with cytomegalovirus. Most TCR sequences were seen in very few donors, while some public TCRs were found in many individuals. All 120 or so repertoires were used to score co-occurrence in the validation cohort in a later analysis, because that analysis had no HLA typing for the cohort.

Libraries were prepared through the immunoSEQ multiplex PCR assay. Turning to the authors' computational methods: To diagnose cytomegalovirus status from the catalog of TCR beta chain sequences, a statistical classification framework was built. The source is immuneACCESS, and TCRdb retained only in-frame sequences with V and J called. Part of the clones is not carried over; for the studies checked, unresolved V genes explain less than half of this, and the remainder is unexplained. V and J calls and clone size are those listed in that table; D and trimming were worked out from the DNA. The sample table lists some 330,000 clones, 70% to 90% of them with a count of one. The ten most abundant clones make up around 0.8% of the sample. Counted from cysteine to phenylalanine, this CDR3 has 15 amino acids. Only the CDR3 region is kept as DNA, spanning 45 bases read in frame from base 1. In regard to this clone: This receptor's antigen is unknown. Base qualities are not at hand, and no much larger clone is one base apart.

Donors formed part of the validation cohort, which comprised about 130 subjects and was distinct from the first cohort of 670 or so subjects. The chain uses TRBV21-1 and TRBJ2-7; whether TRBD2, the table's D call, matches the DNA was not checked. TRBV21-1 corresponds to a pseudogene. What was sequenced was PBMCs. This receptor was identified in a woman aged 18-30 years in good health and CMV-seronegative. At the DNA level, the sequence is TGTGCCAGCAGCAAGGGGACTAGCGGAGACTACGAGCAGTACTTC. Translated, this gives CASSKGTSGDYEQYF.